This T cell receptor beta chain was observed in a study of Tregs in tolerant kidney transplant recipients. Study-wide points: Biological reproducibility was not directly addressed, but technical replication error appeared minimal. The small number of patients limits these findings pending further validation.

Unstimulated Tregs (CD4+CD25+CD127-) and CD4+CD25- non-Tregs were sorted from PBMCs. On this clone: Its antigen is not known.

Using immunoSEQ multiplex PCR, the repertoire was profiled, and TCRdb retains in-frame clones only, with some absent. This table holds about 120,000 clones, about 91% found once. Losses at the gene ends were 2 bases for V and 6 bases for J; bases not matched to a gene: 10. Germline V gene sequence: CDR1 KGHSH, CDR2 LQKENI. This CDR3 is built from 17 residues. Sequenced sample: CD4+ T cells from blood. The source of this sequence is a human donor in good health. The chain recombines TRBV18 with TRBJ1-5, with 10 bases matching TRBD1. This CDR3 reads CASSPWETGGGGQPQHF. CDR3 nucleotide sequence: TGTGCCAGCTCACCATGGGAGACAGGGGGCGGAGGTCAGCCCCAGCATTTT.